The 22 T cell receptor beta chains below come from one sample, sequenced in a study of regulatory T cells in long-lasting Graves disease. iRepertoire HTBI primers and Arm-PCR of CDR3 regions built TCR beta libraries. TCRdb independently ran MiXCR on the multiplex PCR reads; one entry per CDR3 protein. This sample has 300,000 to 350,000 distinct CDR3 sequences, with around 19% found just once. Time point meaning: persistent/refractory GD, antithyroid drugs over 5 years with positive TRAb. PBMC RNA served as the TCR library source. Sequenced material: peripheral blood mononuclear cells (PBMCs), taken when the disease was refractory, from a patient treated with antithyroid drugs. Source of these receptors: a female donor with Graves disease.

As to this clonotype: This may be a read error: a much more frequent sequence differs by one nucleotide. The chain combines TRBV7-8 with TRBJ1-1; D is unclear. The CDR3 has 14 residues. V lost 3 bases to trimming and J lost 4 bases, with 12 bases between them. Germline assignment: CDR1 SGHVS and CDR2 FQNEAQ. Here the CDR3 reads CASSLGYLSTEAFF. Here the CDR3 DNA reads TGTGCCAGCAGCTTGGGGTACTTGAGCACTGAAGCTTTCTTT.

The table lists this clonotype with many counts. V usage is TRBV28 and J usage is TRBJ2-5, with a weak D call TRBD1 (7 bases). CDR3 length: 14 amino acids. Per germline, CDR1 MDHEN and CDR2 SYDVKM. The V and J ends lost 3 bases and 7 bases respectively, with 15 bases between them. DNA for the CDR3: TGTGCCAGCAGTTTTCAGGGGGAGGTAACGACCCAGTACTTC. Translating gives CASSFQGEVTTQYF.

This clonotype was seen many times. The CDR3 DNA follows: TGTGCCAGCACCTCAGGCAGGTTGGTAGAAGGTCAGCCCCAGCATTTT. Translating it yields CASTSGRLVEGQPQHF. V and J are TRBV12-3 or TRBV12-4 and TRBJ1-5; D remains unclear. This CDR3 is built from 16 residues. V lost 7 bases and J lost 6, with 22 bases in between.

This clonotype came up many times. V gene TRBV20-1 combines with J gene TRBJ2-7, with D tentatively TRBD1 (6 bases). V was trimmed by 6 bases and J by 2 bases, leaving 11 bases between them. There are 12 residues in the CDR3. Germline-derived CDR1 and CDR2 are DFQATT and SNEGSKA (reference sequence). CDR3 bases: TGCAGTGCCATGGGACAAACCTACGAGCAGTACTTC. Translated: CSAMGQTYEQYF.

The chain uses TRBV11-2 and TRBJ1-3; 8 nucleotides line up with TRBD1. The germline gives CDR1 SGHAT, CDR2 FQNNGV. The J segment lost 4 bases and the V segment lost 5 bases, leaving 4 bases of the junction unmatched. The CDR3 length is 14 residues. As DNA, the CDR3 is TGTGCCAGCAGCCCGACAGGGGAAGGAAACACCATATATTTT. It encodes CASSPTGEGNTIYF. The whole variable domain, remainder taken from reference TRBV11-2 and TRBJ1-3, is EAGVAQSPRYKIIEKRQSVAFWCNPISGHATLYWYQQILGQGPKLLIQFQNNGVVDDSQLPKDRFSAERLKGVDSTLKIQPAKLEDSAVYLCASSPTGEGNTIYFGEGSWLTVV.

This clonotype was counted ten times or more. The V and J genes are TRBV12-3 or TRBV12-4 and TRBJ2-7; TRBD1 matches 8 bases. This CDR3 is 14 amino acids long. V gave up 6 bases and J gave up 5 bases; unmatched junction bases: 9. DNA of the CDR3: TGTGCCAGCAGCCTGGGGGACAGGCCTGACGAGCAGTACTTC. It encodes CASSLGDRPDEQYF.

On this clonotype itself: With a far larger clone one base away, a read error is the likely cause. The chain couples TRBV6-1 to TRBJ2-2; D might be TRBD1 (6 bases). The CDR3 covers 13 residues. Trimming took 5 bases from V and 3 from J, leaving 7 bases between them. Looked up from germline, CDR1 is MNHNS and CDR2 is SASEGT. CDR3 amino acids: CASSQGYTGELFF. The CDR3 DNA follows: TGTGCCAGCAGTCAGGGGTACACCGGGGAGCTGTTTTTT.

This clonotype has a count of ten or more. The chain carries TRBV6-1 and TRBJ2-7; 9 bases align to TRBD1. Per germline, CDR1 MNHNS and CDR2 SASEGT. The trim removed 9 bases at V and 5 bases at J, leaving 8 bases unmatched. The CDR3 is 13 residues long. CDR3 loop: CASPGQGVHEQYF. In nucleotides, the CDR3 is TGTGCCAGTCCGGGACAGGGTGTTCACGAGCAGTACTTC.

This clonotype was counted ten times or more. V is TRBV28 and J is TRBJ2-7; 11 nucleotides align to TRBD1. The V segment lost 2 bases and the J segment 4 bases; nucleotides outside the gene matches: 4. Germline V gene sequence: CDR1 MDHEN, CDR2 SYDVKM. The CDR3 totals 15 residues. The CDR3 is CASSLGQGAGYEQYF. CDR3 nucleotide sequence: TGTGCCAGCAGTTTAGGACAGGGGGCGGGATACGAGCAGTACTTC.

In nucleotides, the CDR3 is TGTGCCAGCAGCTTCCGGGACAGAGCCTACAATGGCTACACCTTC. Amino acids: CASSFRDRAYNGYTF. This sequence joins TRBV7-9 and TRBJ1-2; the match to TRBD1 covers 7 bases. This CDR3 comprises 15 residues. Looked up from germline, CDR1 is SEHNR and CDR2 is FQNEAQ (reference sequence). V trimming: 3 bases; J trimming: 6 bases; junction bases outside the gene matches: 10.

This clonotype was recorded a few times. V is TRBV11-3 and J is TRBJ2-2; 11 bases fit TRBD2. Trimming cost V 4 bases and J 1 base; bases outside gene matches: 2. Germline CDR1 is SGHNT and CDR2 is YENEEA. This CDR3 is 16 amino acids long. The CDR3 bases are TGTGCCAGCAGCTCGGGACTAGCGGAGAACACCGGGGAGCTGTTTTTT. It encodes CASSSGLAENTGELFF.

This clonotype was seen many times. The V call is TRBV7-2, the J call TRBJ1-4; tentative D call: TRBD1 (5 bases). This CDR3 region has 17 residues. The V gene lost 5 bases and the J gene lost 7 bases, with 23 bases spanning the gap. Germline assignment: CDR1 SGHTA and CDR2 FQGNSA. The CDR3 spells CASSPRAQGGRGEKLFF. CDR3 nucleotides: TGTGCCAGCAGCCCAAGAGCCCAGGGAGGGCGTGGTGAAAAACTGTTTTTT.

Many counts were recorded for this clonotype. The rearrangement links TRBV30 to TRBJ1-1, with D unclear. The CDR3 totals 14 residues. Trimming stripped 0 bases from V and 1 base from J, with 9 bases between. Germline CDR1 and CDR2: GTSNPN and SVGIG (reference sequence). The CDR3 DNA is TGTGCCTGGAGTGTGTCGATGTCGAACACTGAAGCTTTCTTT. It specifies CAWSVSMSNTEAFF. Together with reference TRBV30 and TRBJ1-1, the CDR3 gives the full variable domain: SQTIHQWPATLVQPVGSPLSLECTVEGTSNPNLYWYRQAAGRGLQLLFYSVGIGQISSEVPQNLSASRPQDRQFILSSKKLLLSDSGFYLCAWSVSMSNTEAFFGQGTRLTVV.

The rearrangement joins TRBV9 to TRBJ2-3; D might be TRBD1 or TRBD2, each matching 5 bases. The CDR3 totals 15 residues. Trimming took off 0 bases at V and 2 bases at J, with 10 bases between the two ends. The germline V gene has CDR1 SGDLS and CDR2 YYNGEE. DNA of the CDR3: TGTGCCAGCAGCGTAGCTAGCAGGGTCACAGATACGCAGTATTTT. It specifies CASSVASRVTDTQYF.

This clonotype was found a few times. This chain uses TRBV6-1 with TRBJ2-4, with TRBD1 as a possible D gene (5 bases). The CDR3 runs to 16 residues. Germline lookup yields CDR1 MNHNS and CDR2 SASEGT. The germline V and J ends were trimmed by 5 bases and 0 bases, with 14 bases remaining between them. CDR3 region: CASSKRQGLAKNIQYF. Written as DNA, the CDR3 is TGTGCCAGCAGTAAGCGTCAGGGTTTAGCCAAAAACATTCAGTACTTC.

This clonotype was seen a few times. The CDR3: CASHPYTMNTEAFF. The CDR3, as DNA: TGTGCCAGCCATCCGTACACCATGAACACTGAAGCTTTCTTT. The V and J genes are TRBV6-1 and TRBJ1-1; D uncertain. The V and J ends lost 8 bases and 0 bases respectively, with 13 bases between them. The V gene's germline CDR1 is MNHNS and CDR2 SASEGT. The CDR3 totals 14 residues.

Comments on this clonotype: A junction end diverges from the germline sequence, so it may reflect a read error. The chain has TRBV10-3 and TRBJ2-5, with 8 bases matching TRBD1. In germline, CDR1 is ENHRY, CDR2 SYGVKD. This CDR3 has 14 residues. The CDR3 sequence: CTISSSRGRETQYF. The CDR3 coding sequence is TGTACCATCAGTTCATCCAGGGGGCGTGAGACCCAGTACTTC.

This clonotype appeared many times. CDR3: CASSYKWGGDEETQYF. The CDR3 region has the DNA TGTGCCAGCAGTTACAAGTGGGGTGGCGACGAGGAGACCCAGTACTTC. The J gene is TRBJ2-5, the V gene TRBV6-5; the D is unclear. The CDR3 sequence is 16 residues long. The V gene's germline CDR1 is MNHEY and CDR2 SVGAGI. Between the trimmed V and J ends, which lost 2 bases and 5 bases, there was a span of 18 bases.

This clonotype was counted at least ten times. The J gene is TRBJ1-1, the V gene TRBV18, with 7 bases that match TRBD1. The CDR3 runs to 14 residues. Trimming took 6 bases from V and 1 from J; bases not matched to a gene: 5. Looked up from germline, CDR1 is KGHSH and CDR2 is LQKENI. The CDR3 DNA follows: TGTGCCAGCTCCGTGGGACAGACGAACACTGAAGCTTTCTTT. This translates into CASSVGQTNTEAFF.

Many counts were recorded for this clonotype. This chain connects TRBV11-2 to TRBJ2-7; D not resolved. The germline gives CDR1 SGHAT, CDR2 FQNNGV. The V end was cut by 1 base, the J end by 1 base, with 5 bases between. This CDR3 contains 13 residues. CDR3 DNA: TGTGCCAGCAGCTTAGTTGGGTCCTACGAGCAGTACTTC. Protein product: CASSLVGSYEQYF.

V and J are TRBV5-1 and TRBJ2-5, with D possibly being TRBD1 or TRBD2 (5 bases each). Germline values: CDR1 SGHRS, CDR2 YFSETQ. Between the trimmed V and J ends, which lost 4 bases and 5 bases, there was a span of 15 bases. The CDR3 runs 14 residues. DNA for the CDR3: TGCGCCAGCAGCCTAGGGGACCGGGCGGAGACCCAGTACTTC. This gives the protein CASSLGDRAETQYF.

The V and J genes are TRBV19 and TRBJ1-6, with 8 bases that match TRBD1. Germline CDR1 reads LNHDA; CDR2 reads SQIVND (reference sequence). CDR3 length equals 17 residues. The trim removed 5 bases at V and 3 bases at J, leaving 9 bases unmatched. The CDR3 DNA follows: TGTGCCAGTAGTCCACGACAGGGGCTTAACTATAATTCACCCCTCCACTTT. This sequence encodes CASSPRQGLNYNSPLHF.